This TCR beta chain was captured in a study of T cell repertoires in cytomegalovirus infection. Study overall: Public TCR beta signatures provided an indication of both CMV infection and a matching HLA type. Study outcomes and limitations: Accumulated public TCR beta family frequency recognized individuals carrying CMV together with the relevant HLA.

Germline assignment: CDR1 SGHVS and CDR2 FNYEAQ. Trimming took 5 bases from V and 3 from J; bases not matched to a gene: 14. The CDR3 is 20 amino acids. This clonotype occurred a few times. The antigen is unknown. TCRdb reanalysed the reads using MiXCR and keeps one entry per CDR3 protein. Of more than 65,000 distinct CDR3 sequences listed, about half are singletons. The chain links TRBV7-6 to TRBJ2-6; 12 bases agree with TRBD2. This receptor was taken from a human donor in good health (CMV status not recorded). Some clones in this sample may be carry-over from other donors' samples. The sequencing here drew on CD8+ T cells from cultured PBMCs, taken from culture after CMV antigen stimulation. The CDR3 sequence is CASSPTSGRHTLSGANVLTF. CDR3 DNA sequence: TGTGCCAGCAGCCCCACTAGCGGGAGGCACACACTTAGTGGGGCCAACGTCCTGACTTTC.